A selection of T cell receptor beta chains follows, all from one sample in a study of cytomegalovirus exposure and HLA in healthy donors. Assay used: immunoSEQ multiplex PCR; TCRdb lists only in-frame clones, some missing. The table records around 49,000 clones, roughly 93% of them present only once. The sample comprised PBMCs. All receptors come from a man aged 18 to 35 in good health and CMV-seronegative. CDR3s include the opening cysteine and the closing phenylalanine or tryptophan. D genes are given only for firm matches.

TRBV10-3,NA,TRBJ2-7,CAISESHLVRESYEQYF,TGTGCCATCAGTGAGTCCCACCTAGTGAGGGAATCCTACGAGCAGTACTTC
TRBV19,NA,TRBJ1-1,CATRYRDTEAFF,TGTGCCACCAGATACAGAGACACTGAAGCTTTCTTT
TRBV12-5,TRBD1,TRBJ2-3,CASGLAGGADTQYF,TGTGCTAGTGGTTTGGCAGGGGGCGCAGATACGCAGTATTTT
TRBV29-1,NA,TRBJ2-1,CSAGQGGNEQFF,TGCAGCGCCGGACAGGGAGGGAATGAGCAGTTCTTC
TRBV7-8,NA,TRBJ1-2,CASSRPGGASYGYTF,TGTGCCAGCAGCCGCCCGGGGGGGGCGAGCTATGGCTACACCTTC
TRBV29-1,TRBD2,TRBJ2-7,CSVSGTSGINPYEQYF,TGCAGCGTTTCCGGGACTAGCGGTATAAACCCCTACGAGCAGTACTTC
TRBV19,TRBD1,TRBJ2-7,CASSSKGQAYEQYF,TGTGCCAGTAGTTCGAAGGGACAGGCCTACGAGCAGTACTTC
TRBV10-3,NA,TRBJ2-2,CAISEGESNTGELFF,TGTGCCATCAGTGAAGGGGAATCGAACACCGGGGAGCTGTTTTTT
TRBV6-5,NA,TRBJ1-1,CASRNPGTTTEAFF,TGTGCCAGCAGAAATCCCGGGACAACGACTGAAGCTTTCTTT
TRBV21-1,NA,TRBJ2-7,CASSTQVIFSYEQYF,TGTGCCAGCAGCACTCAGGTAATCTTCTCCTACGAGCAGTACTTC
TRBV19,TRBD2,TRBJ2-1,CASSIDRRASGYNEQFF,TGTGCCAGTAGTATAGATAGGCGAGCTAGCGGTTACAATGAGCAGTTCTTC
TRBV6-6,NA,TRBJ2-7,CASRLTTNSYEQYF,TGTGCCAGCAGACTGACGACTAACTCCTACGAGCAGTACTTC
TRBV6-4,TRBD1,TRBJ2-1,CASSPDRGQFF,TGTGCCAGCAGTCCCGACAGGGGGCAGTTCTTC
TRBV27,TRBD1,TRBJ1-3,CASGTASSGNTIYF,TGTGCCTCTGGGACAGCGAGCTCTGGAAACACCATATATTTT
TRBV5-6,NA,TRBJ2-5,CASSYSPEETQYF,TGTGCCAGCAGCTACTCCCCCGAGGAGACCCAGTACTTC
TRBV29-1,TRBD1,TRBJ2-2,CSVERQGNTGELFF,TGCAGCGTTGAGCGACAGGGGAACACCGGGGAGCTGTTTTTT
TRBV6-6,NA,TRBJ1-5,CASSYVGNQPQHF,TGTGCCAGCAGTTACGTCGGCAATCAGCCCCAGCATTTT
TRBV7-9,TRBD1,TRBJ2-7,CASSLKGQEAYEQYF,TGTGCCAGCAGCCTGAAGGGACAGGAGGCCTACGAGCAGTACTTC
TRBV14,TRBD1,TRBJ2-1,CASSPDRGGYNEQFF,TGTGCCAGCAGCCCGGACAGGGGGGGTTACAATGAGCAGTTCTTC
TRBV7-8,TRBD2,TRBJ2-7,CASSPKAGGGHEQYF,TGTGCCAGCAGCCCAAAAGCGGGAGGAGGCCACGAGCAGTACTTC